The next 18 T cell receptor beta chains were all read from a single sample in a study of shared clonotypes between healthy human individuals. TCRdb's copy holds only in-frame clones and misses some; the assay was immunoSEQ multiplex PCR. The repertoire has about a million clones, 75% of them found once; the top ten carry about 1.5%. Sequenced sample: memory CD4+ T cells sorted from blood. The subset was: CD45RA-negative fraction. These receptors were obtained from a man aged 18 to 30 in good health.

This sequence joins TRBV6-5 and TRBJ2-5, with TRBD1 matching over 7 bases. The V and J ends lost 0 bases and 5 bases, in that order; junction bases with no gene match: 6. There are 15 residues in the CDR3. Per germline, CDR1 MNHEY and CDR2 SVGAGI. CDR3 protein: CASSYSSTRGETQYF. The DNA of the CDR3 is TGTGCCAGCAGTTACTCGTCTACCAGGGGGGAGACCCAGTACTTC.

As for this clone: At one of its ends the junction is not consistent with the germline gene, which may arise from a read error. Within the sample, other DNA sequences also encode this same CDR3. This chain links TRBV12-5 with TRBJ2-7; 14 bases align to TRBD2. The germline V gene encodes CDR1 LGHNT and CDR2 FRNRAP. The CDR3 has 15 amino acids. The CDR3 reads CASGLAGLAGGEQYF. The CDR3 DNA is TGTGCCAGTGGTTTGGCTGGACTAGCGGGGGGCGAGCAGTACTTC.

This clone was seen only once. CDR3 protein: CASSTGVKGNQPQHF. DNA for the CDR3: TGTGCCAGCAGTACAGGGGTGAAGGGCAATCAGCCCCAGCATTTT. J is TRBJ1-5 and V is TRBV11-2, with 7 bases identical to TRBD1. Germline trimming cut 6 bases from V and 2 bases from J; bases unmatched to any gene: 7. The CDR3 consists of 15 residues. CDR1 is SGHAT and CDR2 is FQNNGV in the germline V gene. Based on the CDR3 plus reference TRBV11-2 and TRBJ1-5, the full variable domain is EAGVAQSPRYKIIEKRQSVAFWCNPISGHATLYWYQQILGQGPKLLIQFQNNGVVDDSQLPKDRFSAERLKGVDSTLKIQPAKLEDSAVYLCASSTGVKGNQPQHFGDGTRLSIL.

This clone has more than one count but fewer than ten. The rearrangement uses TRBV25-1 and TRBJ2-1; D possibly corresponds to TRBD2 (5 bases). Germline-derived CDR1 and CDR2 are MGHDK and SYGVNS. The CDR3 is made up of 15 amino acids. V was clipped by 6 bases and J by 0 bases, with 12 bases between them. Here the CDR3 DNA reads TGTGCCAGCAGCTTACTAGGAGCCTCCTACAATGAGCAGTTCTTC. Its protein product is CASSLLGASYNEQFF.

J is TRBJ1-2 and V is TRBV19, with D perhaps TRBD1 (5 bases). The CDR3 has 15 residues. The V end was cut by 7 bases, the J end by 2 bases, with 17 bases between. The germline CDR1 and CDR2 sequences are LNHDA and SQIVND (reference sequence). CDR3 nucleotides: TGTGCCAGTACCACTTCCCAGGGTCTGAACTATGGCTACACCTTC. Translation gives CASTTSQGLNYGYTF. Filled out from reference TRBV19 and TRBJ1-2, the complete variable domain reads DGGITQSPKYLFRKEGQNVTLSCEQNLNHDAMYWYRQDPGQGLRLIYYSQIVNDFQKGDIAEGYSVSREKKESFPLTVTSAQKNPTAFYLCASTTSQGLNYGYTFGSGTRLTVV.

The CDR3: CASSYPQDRDGYTF. The CDR3, as DNA: TGTGCCAGCAGCTACCCCCAGGACAGGGATGGCTACACCTTC. The V and J genes are TRBV5-4 and TRBJ1-2; 8 bases are a match to TRBD1. The length of the CDR3 is 14 residues. J was trimmed by 6 bases and V by 3 bases; bases with no gene match: 7. The V gene's germline CDR1 is SGHNT and CDR2 YYREEE (reference sequence).

This clone was observed a single time. The V and J genes are TRBV7-2 and TRBJ2-5; TRBD2 aligns across 10 bases. The J segment lost 5 bases and the V segment lost 1 base, leaving 10 bases of the junction unmatched. The CDR3 consists of 17 residues. Germline V lookup: CDR1 SGHTA, CDR2 FQGNSA. CDR3 amino acids: CASSLDQASGSRETQYF. In DNA form, the CDR3 reads TGTGCCAGCAGCTTAGATCAGGCTAGCGGGAGCCGGGAGACCCAGTACTTC.

The V and J genes are TRBV7-9 and TRBJ1-4; the D is unclear. Trimming removed 3 bases at V and 3 bases at J, with 8 bases between. CDR3 length: 14 residues. Looked up from germline, CDR1 is SEHNR and CDR2 is FQNEAQ (reference sequence). The CDR3 spells CASSLHGPNEKLFF. The CDR3 DNA reads TGTGCCAGCAGCTTGCATGGGCCTAATGAAAAACTGTTTTTT.

Comment on this clone: One end of the junction is discordant with germline, which a read error may explain. The chain recombines TRBV19 with TRBJ1-4; D unresolved. Germline V gene data show CDR1 as LNHDA and CDR2 as SQIVND (reference sequence). This CDR3 has 16 residues. CDR3 in amino acids: CASSIQIPITNEKLFF. The CDR3 bases are TGTGCCAGTAGTATTCAGATACCTATAACTAATGAGAAACTGTTTTTT. The full variable domain, with the rest looked up from reference TRBV19 and TRBJ1-4, is DGGITQSPKYLFRKEGQNVTLSCEQNLNHDAMYWYRQDPGQGLRLIYYSQIVNDFQKGDIAEGYSVSREKKESFPLTVTSAQKNPTAFYLCASSIQIPITNEKLFFGSGTQLSVL.

This clone was found once. The DNA of the CDR3 is TGTGCCAGCAGCCATCTAGGGGGTAAACCTTATGCCATCTCCTACGAGCAGTACTTC. Translation gives CASSHLGGKPYAISYEQYF. J is TRBJ2-5 and V is TRBV9; TRBD1 might be the D (6 bases). The better agreement between TRBJ2-7 and the DNA end casts doubt on the J call. The CDR3 covers 19 residues. Germline-derived CDR1 and CDR2 are SGDLS and YYNGEE.

The V gene is TRBV5-1, the J gene TRBJ2-3; TRBD2 matches at 11 bases. Germline V gene data show CDR1 as SGHRS and CDR2 as YFSETQ. The CDR3 has 17 amino acids. V lost 3 bases to trimming and J lost 4 bases; unmatched junction nucleotides: 10. The CDR3: CASSSNVAGGRSDTQYF. For the CDR3, the DNA is TGCGCCAGCAGCTCCAACGTAGCGGGGGGGCGGTCAGATACGCAGTATTTT.

The chain combines TRBV2 with TRBJ2-5; D unclear. The germline V gene encodes CDR1 SNHLY and CDR2 FYNNEI. CDR3 size: 12 residues. V was clipped by 7 bases and J by 5 bases, with 11 bases between them. CDR3 sequence (DNA): TGTGCCAGCAATAACGACGCGGAGACCCAGTACTTC. It is translated as CASNNDAETQYF.

The V and J genes are TRBV21-1 and TRBJ1-2; TRBD1 is the table's D call, not checked against the DNA. TRBV21-1 is labeled a pseudogene. This CDR3 has 20 amino acids. CDR3 sequence reads: CASSKSRRLGQGRYDYGYTF. In DNA form, the CDR3 reads TGTGCCAGCAGCAAAAGTAGAAGGCTAGGACAGGGGCGCTACGACTATGGCTACACCTTC.

V and J are TRBV4-2 and TRBJ1-2; D is perhaps TRBD1 (5 bases). CDR1 LGHNA and CDR2 YNFKEQ come from the germline V gene. The CDR3 runs to 17 residues. V was pared by 0 bases and J by 1 base, with 15 bases between. CDR3 sequence reads: CASSQDNPSGGNYGYTF. CDR3 nucleotides: TGTGCCAGCAGCCAAGATAATCCGTCGGGGGGTAACTATGGCTACACCTTC.

In this sample, this clone turned up a few times. This chain uses TRBV7-9 with TRBJ1-1; no clear D gene. Germline V gene lookup returns CDR1 SEHNR and CDR2 FQNEAQ (reference sequence). The CDR3 totals 13 residues. The ends were cut back, 0 bases at V and 9 bases at J, with 11 bases in the middle. The CDR3 reads CASSLASEKQAFF. CDR3 bases: TGTGCCAGCAGCTTAGCCTCAGAGAAGCAAGCTTTCTTT.

In the case of this clone: The same CDR3 is also encoded by other DNA sequences in this sample. V usage is TRBV9 and J usage is TRBJ1-2; D is perhaps TRBD1 (5 bases). The CDR3 is 14 amino acids. Germline V gene sequence: CDR1 SGDLS, CDR2 YYNGEE. V was trimmed by 0 bases and J by 2 bases, leaving 8 bases between them. This CDR3 is CASSVGGQNYGYTF. Written as DNA, the CDR3 is TGTGCCAGCAGCGTAGGGGGCCAGAACTATGGCTACACCTTC.

The gene calls are TRBV7-2 and TRBJ2-3, with 10 bases matching TRBD2. V dropped 5 bases and J dropped 2; count of bases not matched to a gene: 10. Germline V gene sequence: CDR1 SGHTA, CDR2 FQGNSA. There are 17 residues in the CDR3. This chain's CDR3 is CASSLMGAGGPTDTQYF. The CDR3 coding sequence is TGTGCCAGCAGCCTCATGGGAGCGGGAGGGCCCACAGATACGCAGTATTTT.

This rearrangement joins TRBV6-5 to TRBJ2-7; D is ambiguous. There are 11 residues in the CDR3. V lost 8 bases to trimming and J lost 1 base, with 6 bases between them. CDR1 and CDR2 from the germline V gene are MNHEY and SVGAGI. CDR3 in DNA: TGTGCCAGCCGCTATTCCTACGAGCAGTACTTC. Translated: CASRYSYEQYF.